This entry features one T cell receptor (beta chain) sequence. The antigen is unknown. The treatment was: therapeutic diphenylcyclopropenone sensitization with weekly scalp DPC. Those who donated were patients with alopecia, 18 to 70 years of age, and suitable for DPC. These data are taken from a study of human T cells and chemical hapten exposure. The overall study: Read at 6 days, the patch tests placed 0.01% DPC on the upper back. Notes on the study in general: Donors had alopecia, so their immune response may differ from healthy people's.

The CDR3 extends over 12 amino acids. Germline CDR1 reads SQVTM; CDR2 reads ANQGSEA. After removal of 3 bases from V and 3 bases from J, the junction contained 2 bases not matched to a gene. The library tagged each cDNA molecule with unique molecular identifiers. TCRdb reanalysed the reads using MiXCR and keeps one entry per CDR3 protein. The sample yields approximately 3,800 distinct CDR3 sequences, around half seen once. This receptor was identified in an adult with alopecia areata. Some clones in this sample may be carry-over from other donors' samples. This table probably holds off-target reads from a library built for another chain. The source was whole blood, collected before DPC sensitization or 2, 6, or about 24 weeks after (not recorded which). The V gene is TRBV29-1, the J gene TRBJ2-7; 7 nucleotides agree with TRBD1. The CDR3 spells CSVDPGGYEQYF. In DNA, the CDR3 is TGCAGCGTTGATCCAGGGGGCTACGAGCAGTACTTC.